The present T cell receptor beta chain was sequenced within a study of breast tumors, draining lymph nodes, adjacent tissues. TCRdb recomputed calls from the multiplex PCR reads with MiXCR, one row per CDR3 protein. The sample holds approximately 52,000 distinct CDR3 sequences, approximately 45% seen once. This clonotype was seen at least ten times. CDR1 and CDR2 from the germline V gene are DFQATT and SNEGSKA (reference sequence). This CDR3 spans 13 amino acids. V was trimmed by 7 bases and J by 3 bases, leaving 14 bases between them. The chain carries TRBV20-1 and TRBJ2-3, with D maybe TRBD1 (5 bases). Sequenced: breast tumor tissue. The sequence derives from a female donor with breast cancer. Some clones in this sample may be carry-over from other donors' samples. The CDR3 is CSVLGPPTDTQYF. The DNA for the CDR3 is TGCAGTGTTCTGGGGCCGCCTACAGATACGCAGTATTTT.